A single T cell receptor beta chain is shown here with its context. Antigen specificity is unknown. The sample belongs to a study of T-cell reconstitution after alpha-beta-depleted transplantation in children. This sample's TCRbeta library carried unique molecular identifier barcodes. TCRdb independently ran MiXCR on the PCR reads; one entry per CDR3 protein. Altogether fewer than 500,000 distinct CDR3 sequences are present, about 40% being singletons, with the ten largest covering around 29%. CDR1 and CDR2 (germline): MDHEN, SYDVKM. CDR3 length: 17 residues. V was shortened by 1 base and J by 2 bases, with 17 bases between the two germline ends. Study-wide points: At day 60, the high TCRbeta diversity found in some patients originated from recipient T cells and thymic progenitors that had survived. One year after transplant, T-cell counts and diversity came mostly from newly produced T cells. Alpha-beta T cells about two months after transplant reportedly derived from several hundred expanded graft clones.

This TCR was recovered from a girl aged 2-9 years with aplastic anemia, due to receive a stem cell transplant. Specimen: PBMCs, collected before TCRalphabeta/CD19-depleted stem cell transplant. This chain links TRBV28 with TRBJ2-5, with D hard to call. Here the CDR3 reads CASSLLISRQLQETQYF. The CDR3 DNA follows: TGTGCCAGCAGTTTATTGATTAGTAGGCAGTTACAAGAGACCCAGTACTTC.